This TCR beta chain stems from a study of cytomegalovirus exposure and HLA in healthy donors. Findings and limits, study-wide: Presence/absence analyses took donor sequencing depth as roughly uniform.

For this clone: Its antigen is undetermined.

The J segment lost 3 bases and the V segment lost 3 bases, leaving 11 bases of the junction unmatched. CDR3 size: 16 residues. Germline V CDR1 and CDR2: SGHRS, YFSETQ. The PCR ran on 60 Vbeta and 13 Jbeta primers. Here immunoSEQ multiplex PCR was the method, and the copy in TCRdb shows in-frame clones only, minus some. The sample lists about 170,000 clones; roughly 85% were seen once. The source of this sequence is a young man in good health and CMV-seropositive. The rearrangement joins TRBV5-1 to TRBJ2-5, with 7 bases aligning to TRBD2. Specimen: PBMCs. CDR3 amino acids: CASSWGGTSGEETQYF. CDR3 DNA: TGCGCCAGCAGCTGGGGGGGGACTTCGGGTGAAGAGACCCAGTACTTC.